The rows below give T cell receptor beta chains drawn from one sample of a study of shared clonotypes between healthy human individuals. Using immunoSEQ multiplex PCR, the repertoire was profiled, and TCRdb retains in-frame clones only, with some absent. This sample carries about 480,000 clones, around 74% of them seen once, and the ten largest clones take 10% to 15%. What was sequenced was PBMCs. The receptors come from a woman aged 40 to 55 in good health. Some clones in this sample may be carry-over from other donors' samples. The CDR3 runs from the conserved cysteine through the conserved F or W. The order of the fields is J gene, V gene, clone size, D gene, CDR3 DNA, CDR3 protein. The D gene is left open where the match is weak. Not all rows give a size; the values are once, few, many and, for expanded clones, a class.

J gene: TRBJ1-1; V gene: TRBV25-1; clone size: few; D gene: NA; CDR3 DNA: TGTGCCAGCAGCCGACAGTCCGCAGTTGAAGCTTTCTTT; CDR3 protein: CASSRQSAVEAFF
J gene: TRBJ1-4; V gene: TRBV4-1; clone size: NA; D gene: TRBD1; CDR3 DNA: TGCGCCAGCAGCCAACTGACAGGGGGACGCGAAAAACTGTTTTTT; CDR3 protein: CASSQLTGGREKLFF
J gene: TRBJ1-1; V gene: TRBV6-5; clone size: few; D gene: NA; CDR3 DNA: TGTGCCAGCATCGACATGAGCACTGAAGCTTTCTTT; CDR3 protein: CASIDMSTEAFF
J gene: TRBJ2-3; V gene: TRBV7-4; clone size: NA; D gene: TRBD2; CDR3 DNA: TGTGCCAGCAGCTTAAAGCGCGGGAGGGTAGGTCGTGCAGATACGCAGTATTTT; CDR3 protein: CASSLKRGRVGRADTQYF
J gene: TRBJ2-7; V gene: TRBV9; clone size: NA; D gene: NA; CDR3 DNA: TGTGCCAGCAGCGTAGGGGGGTCGACCTACGAGCAGTACTTC; CDR3 protein: CASSVGGSTYEQYF
J gene: TRBJ2-4; V gene: TRBV4-1; clone size: NA; D gene: TRBD2; CDR3 DNA: TGCGCCAGCAGCCTTAGCTGGCTAGCGGGAGGGCCCCTAGCCAAAAACATTCAGTACTTC; CDR3 protein: CASSLSWLAGGPLAKNIQYF
J gene: TRBJ1-3; V gene: TRBV18; clone size: NA; D gene: NA; CDR3 DNA: TGTGCCAGCTCACCAGAAGTAGCGGCACCCCAAGGGGACACCATATATTTT; CDR3 protein: CASSPEVAAPQGDTIYF
J gene: TRBJ2-7; V gene: TRBV28; clone size: NA; D gene: TRBD1; CDR3 DNA: TGTGCCAGCAGTTCGTCCCCACGGACAGGGTACTCCTACGAGCAGTACTTC; CDR3 protein: CASSSSPRTGYSYEQYF
J gene: TRBJ2-5; V gene: TRBV11-2; clone size: NA; D gene: TRBD2; CDR3 DNA: TGTGCCAGCAGCCCCGCCCTGAGCGGGAGGAAAGAGACCCAGTACTTC; CDR3 protein: CASSPALSGRKETQYF
J gene: TRBJ2-2; V gene: TRBV28; clone size: NA; D gene: NA; CDR3 DNA: TGTGCCAGCAGTTTGACTAGACCCACCGGGGAGCTGTTTTTT; CDR3 protein: CASSLTRPTGELFF
J gene: TRBJ1-1; V gene: TRBV19; clone size: NA; D gene: NA; CDR3 DNA: TGTGCCAGTTCAAACCTTAAGTGGACTGAAGCTTTCTTT; CDR3 protein: CASSNLKWTEAFF
J gene: TRBJ1-2; V gene: TRBV5-4; clone size: few; D gene: NA; CDR3 DNA: TGTGCCAGCAGCCTGGACAGAGCTAACTATGGCTACACCTTC; CDR3 protein: CASSLDRANYGYTF
J gene: TRBJ1-2; V gene: TRBV28; clone size: many; D gene: NA; CDR3 DNA: TGTGCCAGCAGTTTAGTGAGGCAGGACATTTATGGCTACACCTTC; CDR3 protein: CASSLVRQDIYGYTF
J gene: TRBJ1-2; V gene: TRBV27; clone size: once; D gene: NA; CDR3 DNA: TGTGCCAGCAGTTTATCCCGGGGGGGGTATGGCTACACCTTC; CDR3 protein: CASSLSRGGYGYTF
J gene: TRBJ1-1; V gene: TRBV30; clone size: NA; D gene: TRBD1; CDR3 DNA: TGTGCCCGCGACAGGGGGGGCACTGAAGCTTTCTTT; CDR3 protein: CARDRGGTEAFF
J gene: TRBJ2-2; V gene: TRBV7-2; clone size: NA; D gene: NA; CDR3 DNA: TGTGCCAGCAGCTTAGCGCGAGGCACCGGGGAGCTGTTTTTT; CDR3 protein: CASSLARGTGELFF
J gene: TRBJ2-1; V gene: TRBV18; clone size: NA; D gene: NA; CDR3 DNA: TGTGCCAGCTCACCACGCCGTGCACAGGGTCTCTACAATGAGCAGTTCTTC; CDR3 protein: CASSPRRAQGLYNEQFF
J gene: TRBJ2-3; V gene: TRBV19; clone size: NA; D gene: TRBD1; CDR3 DNA: TGTGCCAGTAGTATGGGCCCTGGACAGGGAAGCACAGATACGCAGTATTTT; CDR3 protein: CASSMGPGQGSTDTQYF
J gene: TRBJ2-7; V gene: TRBV5-1; clone size: NA; D gene: NA; CDR3 DNA: TGCGCCAGCAGGTGGGATTGGGACCAAGGGTACGGGCAGTACTTC; CDR3 protein: CASRWDWDQGYGQYF
J gene: TRBJ2-3; V gene: TRBV28; clone size: NA; D gene: TRBD2; CDR3 DNA: TGTGCCAGCAGTCTTAGCGGGATGGGGGCAGATACGCAGTATTTT; CDR3 protein: CASSLSGMGADTQYF
J gene: TRBJ2-1; V gene: TRBV16; clone size: few; D gene: NA; CDR3 DNA: TGTGCCAGCAGCCAATCGGGTACTGCGGTCGCTCCGTTCTTC; CDR3 protein: CASSQSGTAVAPFF
J gene: TRBJ2-1; V gene: TRBV5-1; clone size: NA; D gene: TRBD1; CDR3 DNA: TGCGCCAGCAGCAGCACGGGGACAGTCAATGAGCAGTTCTTC; CDR3 protein: CASSSTGTVNEQFF
J gene: TRBJ1-1; V gene: TRBV18; clone size: once; D gene: NA; CDR3 DNA: TGTGCCAGCTCACTATCCAGCGCAAGGAACACTGAAGCTTTCTTT; CDR3 protein: CASSLSSARNTEAFF
J gene: TRBJ1-5; V gene: TRBV19; clone size: NA; D gene: TRBD1; CDR3 DNA: TGTGCCAGTAGTACCCCACACAGGGGAGACCAGCCCCAGCATTTT; CDR3 protein: CASSTPHRGDQPQHF